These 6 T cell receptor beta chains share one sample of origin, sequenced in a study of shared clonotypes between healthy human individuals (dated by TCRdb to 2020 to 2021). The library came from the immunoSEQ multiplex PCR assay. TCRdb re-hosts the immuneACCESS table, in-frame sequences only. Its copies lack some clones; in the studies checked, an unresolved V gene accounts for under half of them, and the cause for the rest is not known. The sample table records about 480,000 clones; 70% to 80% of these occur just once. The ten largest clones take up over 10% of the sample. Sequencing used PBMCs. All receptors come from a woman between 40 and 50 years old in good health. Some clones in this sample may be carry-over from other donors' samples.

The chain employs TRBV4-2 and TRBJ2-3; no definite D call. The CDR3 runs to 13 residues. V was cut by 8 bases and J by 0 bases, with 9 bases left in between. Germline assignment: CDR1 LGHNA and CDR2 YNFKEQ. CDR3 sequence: CASRGPSTDTQYF. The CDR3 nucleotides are TGTGCCAGCCGAGGACCAAGCACAGATACGCAGTATTTT.

The CDR3 loop is CASSIADGAQHF. DNA for the CDR3: TGTGCCAGTAGTATAGCCGATGGGGCCCAGCATTTT. The chain recombines TRBV19 with TRBJ1-5; D unclear. Trimming took 1 base from V and 11 from J, leaving 9 bases between them. Germline assignment: CDR1 LNHDA and CDR2 SQIVND (reference sequence). This CDR3 comprises 12 residues.

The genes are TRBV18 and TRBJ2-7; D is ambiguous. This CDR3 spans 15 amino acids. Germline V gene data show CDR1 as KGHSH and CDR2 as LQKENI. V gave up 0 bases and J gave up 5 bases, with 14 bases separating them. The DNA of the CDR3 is TGTGCCAGCTCACCACCGGGTTTTAGGTACGACGAGCAGTACTTC. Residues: CASSPPGFRYDEQYF.

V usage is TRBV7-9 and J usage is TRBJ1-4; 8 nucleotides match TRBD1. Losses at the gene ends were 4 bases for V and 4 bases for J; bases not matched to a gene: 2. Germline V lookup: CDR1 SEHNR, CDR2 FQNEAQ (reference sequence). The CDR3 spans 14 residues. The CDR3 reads CASSWGQDNEKLFF. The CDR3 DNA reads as TGTGCCAGCAGCTGGGGACAGGATAATGAAAAACTGTTTTTT.

The CDR3 here is CASSKSSGEAVQFF. The CDR3 nucleotides are TGCGCCAGCAGCAAATCTAGCGGGGAAGCGGTGCAGTTCTTC. The J gene is TRBJ2-1, the V gene TRBV5-1; 9 bases fit TRBD2. The CDR3 length is 14 residues. Germline V gene lookup returns CDR1 SGHRS and CDR2 YFSETQ. V was pared by 4 bases and J by 12 bases, with 11 bases of the junction left unmatched.

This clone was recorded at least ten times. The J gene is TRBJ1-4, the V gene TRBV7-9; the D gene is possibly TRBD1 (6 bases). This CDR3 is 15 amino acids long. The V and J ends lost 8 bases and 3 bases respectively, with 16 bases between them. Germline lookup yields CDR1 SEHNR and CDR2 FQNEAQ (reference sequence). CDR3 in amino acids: CASLRTGTANEKLFF. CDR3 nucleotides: TGTGCCAGCTTAAGAACAGGGACCGCTAATGAAAAACTGTTTTTT.